The rows below give T cell receptor beta chains drawn from one sample of a study of CD8+ T cells in alopecia areata. Profiled with immunoSEQ multiplex PCR; TCRdb holds only in-frame clones, not every one. The data hold some 180,000 clones, with 53% observed a single time. Here the sequenced sample was CD8+ T cells sorted from blood, taken at week 24, from a patient treated with tofacitinib. The receptors were sampled from a human donor with alopecia areata. The CDR3 runs from the conserved cysteine through the conserved F or W. The D gene is left open where the match is weak. Size values are once, few and many counts, or a class for expanded clones, and some rows have none.

clone_size j_call v_call d_call cdr3_nt cdr3_aa
few TRBJ1-5 TRBV9 NA TGTGCCAGCAGCGTAACAGGTGGACAGCCCCAGCATTTT CASSVTGGQPQHF
NA TRBJ1-1 TRBV30 TRBD1 TGTGCCTGGAGCAACGACAGGGGGCGTGAAGCTTTCTTT CAWSNDRGREAFF
NA TRBJ2-1 TRBV19 NA TGTGCCAGTAATCCTGGCGGGGTGATAAATGAGCAGTTCTTC CASNPGGVINEQFF
NA TRBJ2-7 TRBV27 NA TGTGCCAGCAGTTTAGGGGATACCTACGAGCAGTACTTC CASSLGDTYEQYF
few TRBJ2-3 TRBV7-9 NA TGTGCCAGCCAAGGGGAACAGGGCACAGATACGCAGTATTTT CASQGEQGTDTQYF
NA TRBJ2-3 TRBV9 TRBD2 TGTGCCAGCAGCGTAGGGGATAGCGGGGGAGATACGCAGTATTTT CASSVGDSGGDTQYF
NA TRBJ2-1 TRBV6-1 NA TGTGCCAGCAGTGGGTTCCTCTCGAATGAGCAGTTCTTC CASSGFLSNEQFF
NA TRBJ1-2 TRBV19 NA TGTGCCAGTAGTACTCCGACAGAACCTATACGGGGCTACACCTTC CASSTPTEPIRGYTF
NA TRBJ1-5 TRBV6-5 TRBD1 TGTGCCAGCAGTTTGACAGGGTCTGACAATCAGCCCCAGCATTTT CASSLTGSDNQPQHF
NA TRBJ2-3 TRBV29-1 TRBD1 TGCAGCGTGGCCCGGGACAGGGCCACAGATACGCAGTATTTT CSVARDRATDTQYF
few TRBJ1-1 TRBV10-3 NA TGTGCCATCAGCCTCCGGGACGGCCCGAACACTGAAGCTTTCTTT CAISLRDGPNTEAFF
NA TRBJ2-1 TRBV7-9 NA TGTGCCAGCAGCCCCGGGGGGCGGTGGGAGCAGTTCTTC CASSPGGRWEQFF
few TRBJ2-2 TRBV10-3 TRBD1 TGTGCCATCAGTGAGGGACAGGGGAGCGGGGAGCTGTTTTTT CAISEGQGSGELFF
NA TRBJ1-5 TRBV2 NA TGTGCCAGCAGTGAATTCGGGGGCGCCGATCAGCCCCAGCATTTT CASSEFGGADQPQHF
NA TRBJ2-1 TRBV6-4 TRBD2 TGTGCCAGCAGTGACTCAACTAGCGGGAACAATGAGCAGTTCTTC CASSDSTSGNNEQFF
NA TRBJ1-1 TRBV30 NA TGTGCCTGGAGTGCAGGGGTCACTGAAGCTTTCTTT CAWSAGVTEAFF
NA TRBJ2-3 TRBV29-1 NA TGCAGCGTTGACAGGGCAGATACGCAGTATTTT CSVDRADTQYF
NA TRBJ2-4 TRBV7-2 NA TGTGCCAGCAGCCTGGGCCTTGGGAACATTCAGTACTTC CASSLGLGNIQYF
few TRBJ2-7 TRBV23-1 NA TGCGCCAGCAGTCAATCGTCTGACTTCTACGAGCAGTACTTC CASSQSSDFYEQYF
NA TRBJ1-1 TRBV29-1 NA TGCAGCGTTGAACTAGCAGGGATGAACACTGAAGCTTTCTTT CSVELAGMNTEAFF
NA TRBJ2-1 TRBV11-2 TRBD2 TGTGCCAGCAGCGTAATGGGACTAGCGGGGGCCGACAATGAGCAGTTCTTC CASSVMGLAGADNEQFF
NA TRBJ2-5 TRBV4-3 NA TGCGCCAGCAGCCAAGATAGAAGCGGACTACAAGAGACCCAGTACTTC CASSQDRSGLQETQYF
few TRBJ2-1 TRBV7-8 NA TGTGCCAGCAGCCCGACGGACCTCGACGGGCAGTTCTTC CASSPTDLDGQFF
NA TRBJ1-2 TRBV11-2 NA TGTGCCAGCAGCTTTCCAGGGGCCCTATTTGGCTACACCTTC CASSFPGALFGYTF
NA TRBJ2-6 TRBV6-1 NA TGTGCCAGCAGTGAAAGGGGTGAACTGGGTCCCGGGGCCAACGTCCTGACTTTC CASSERGELGPGANVLTF
few TRBJ2-1 TRBV29-1 NA TGCAGCGTGGCGGGCGAGTCCTACAATGAGCAGTTCTTC CSVAGESYNEQFF
NA TRBJ1-6 TRBV10-3 NA TGTGCCATCAGTGAGGAAGGGGATTCACCCCTCCACTTT CAISEEGDSPLHF
once TRBJ2-7 TRBV4-1 NA TGCGCCAGCAGCCCAACACCGGGAGACTCCTACGAGCAGTACTTC CASSPTPGDSYEQYF
few TRBJ2-1 TRBV6-5 TRBD2 TGTGCCAGCAGTTCTGGTAGCGGGGGGCCACTGGGGCAGTTCTTC CASSSGSGGPLGQFF
NA TRBJ2-7 TRBV19 NA TGTGCCAGTAGTCTCGGTCACGGCTCCTACGAGCAGTACTTC CASSLGHGSYEQYF
few TRBJ2-5 TRBV29-1 NA TGCAGCCACTTAGACGTGAATTCGGAGACCCAGTACTTC CSHLDVNSETQYF
few TRBJ1-5 TRBV11-2 NA TGTGCCAGCAGCTTGACGAACAGGGACGGAAATCAGCCCCAGCATTTT CASSLTNRDGNQPQHF
NA TRBJ2-7 TRBV19 NA TGTGCCAGTAGTACCGTTGGAGGGTACGAGCAGTACTTC CASSTVGGYEQYF
few TRBJ1-2 TRBV29-1 TRBD1 TGCAGCGCCGAGACAGGGGACTATGGCTACACCTTC CSAETGDYGYTF
NA TRBJ1-1 TRBV6-6 NA TGTGCCAGCAGCCCGGAACCCACTGAAGCTTTCTTT CASSPEPTEAFF
NA TRBJ2-7 TRBV25-1 NA TGTGCCAGCAGTGAATCTAGGGCCTCCTACGAGCAGTACTTC CASSESRASYEQYF
NA TRBJ1-1 TRBV4-3 NA TGCGCCAGCAGCCAAGATATGGCAGGGGATATCGCTGAAGCTTTCTTT CASSQDMAGDIAEAFF
NA TRBJ2-7 TRBV5-1 TRBD1 TGCGCCAGCAGCTTGGGACAGGGGGAGTTGTCCTACGAGCAGTACTTC CASSLGQGELSYEQYF
NA TRBJ2-3 TRBV7-9 NA TGTGCCAGCAGCTTTATTAACCCTACAGATACGCAGTATTTT CASSFINPTDTQYF
few TRBJ1-1 TRBV6-5 NA TGTGCCAGCCAGACAGGCGGGAACACTGAAGCTTTCTTT CASQTGGNTEAFF
once TRBJ1-1 TRBV30 NA TGTGCCTGGAGTTTGGGAGGAACTGAAGCTTTCTTT CAWSLGGTEAFF
few TRBJ2-3 TRBV27 NA TGTGCCAGCAGTTTCGGCCTGATTGGGGATACGCAGTATTTT CASSFGLIGDTQYF
NA TRBJ2-3 TRBV9 NA TGTGCCAGCAGCGTTGACGGAAAATCCACAGATACGCAGTATTTT CASSVDGKSTDTQYF
NA TRBJ1-1 TRBV4-3 TRBD1 TGCGCCAGCAGCACAGGGGTGGGGGGCTCCACTGAAGCTTTCTTT CASSTGVGGSTEAFF
few TRBJ2-3 TRBV10-3 NA TGTGCCATCAATTCGGATACGCAGTATTTT CAINSDTQYF
NA TRBJ2-1 TRBV13 NA TGTGCCAGCAGCTTTTCGGGGGGCCACAATGAGCAGTTCTTC CASSFSGGHNEQFF
NA TRBJ2-7 TRBV12-5 NA TGTGCTAGTGTCAACGGGGCTACTTCCTACGAGCAGTACTTC CASVNGATSYEQYF
NA TRBJ2-3 TRBV2 NA TGTGCCAGCAGGGGTAGGGGAATCTTGGGGACAGATACGCAGTATTTT CASRGRGILGTDTQYF
NA TRBJ2-2 TRBV2 NA TGTGCCAGCAGTGAACTGTGGCTAGCGAACACCGGGGAGCTGTTTTTT CASSELWLANTGELFF
many TRBJ2-3 TRBV9 NA TGTGCCAGCAGCCCGGGACCCACCGATACGCAGTATTTT CASSPGPTDTQYF
NA TRBJ1-1 TRBV30 NA TGTGCCTGGAGTGTTTTTACGAACACTGAAGCTTTCTTT CAWSVFTNTEAFF
few TRBJ2-7 TRBV9 NA TGTGCCAGCAGCGCGGAGACAGGCTGGTTTGACGAGCAGTACTTC CASSAETGWFDEQYF
few TRBJ2-7 TRBV7-9 TRBD1 TGTGCCAGCAGCTTACAACAGGGGGCGAATTACGAGCAGTACTTC CASSLQQGANYEQYF
NA TRBJ2-1 TRBV19 TRBD2 TGTGCCAGTAGTTTGGACCTAGCGGGAGACAATGAGCAGTTCTTC CASSLDLAGDNEQFF
NA TRBJ2-2 TRBV5-1 NA TGCGCCAGCAGAGTGACTACCTCCGGGGAGCTGTTTTTT CASRVTTSGELFF
NA TRBJ1-2 TRBV30 NA TGTGCCTGGGGTCCAACCACAAGTCGGGGGGTGCATGGCTACACCTTC CAWGPTTSRGVHGYTF
NA TRBJ2-7 TRBV11-2 TRBD1 TGTGCCAGCAGCCCTCGGACTAGGACAGGGGTCGACGAGCAGTACTTC CASSPRTRTGVDEQYF